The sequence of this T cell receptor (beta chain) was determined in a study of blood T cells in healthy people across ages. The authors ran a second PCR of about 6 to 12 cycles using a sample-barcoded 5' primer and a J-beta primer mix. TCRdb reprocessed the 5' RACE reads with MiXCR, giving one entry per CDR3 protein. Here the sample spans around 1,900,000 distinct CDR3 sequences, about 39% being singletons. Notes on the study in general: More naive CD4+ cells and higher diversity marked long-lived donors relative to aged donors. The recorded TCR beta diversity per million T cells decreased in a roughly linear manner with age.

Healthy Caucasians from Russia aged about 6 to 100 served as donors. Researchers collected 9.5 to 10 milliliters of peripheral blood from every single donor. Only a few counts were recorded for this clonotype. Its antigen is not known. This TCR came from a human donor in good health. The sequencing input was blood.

The CDR3 DNA reads TGTGCCAGCAGCTTAGCGCCGTGGAGTAATCAGCCCCAGCATTTT. Translated, it gives CASSLAPWSNQPQHF. The chain uses TRBV7-2 and TRBJ1-5; D remains ambiguous. The CDR3 contains 15 residues. From germline, CDR1 is SGHTA and CDR2 FQGNSA. Trimming pared 0 bases from V and 4 bases from J, leaving 10 bases between. Full variable domain (outside the CDR3, taken from reference TRBV7-2 and TRBJ1-5): GAGVSQSPSNKVTEKGKDVELRCDPISGHTALYWYRQSLGQGLEFLIYFQGNSAPDKSGLPSDRFSAERTGGSVSTLTIQRTQQEDSAVYLCASSLAPWSNQPQHFGDGTRLSIL.